This T cell receptor beta chain emerged from a study of T cell responses to AZD1222 COVID-19 vaccine. Comment on this clone: Its antigen is not known.

The CDR3 loop spans 14 amino acids. J was trimmed by 6 bases and V by 4 bases; bases with no gene match: 5. CDR1 LNHDA and CDR2 SQIVND come from the germline V gene (reference sequence). Whole-study results and caveats: The donor cohort was predominantly white British with a female majority, and clonal diversity may have been underestimated.

Here immunoSEQ multiplex PCR was the method, and the copy in TCRdb shows in-frame clones only, minus some. The table shows roughly 150,000 clones, with around 92% occurring only once. The V gene is TRBV19, the J gene TRBJ2-3, with 9 bases lining up with TRBD1. This material consisted of peripheral blood, taken on day 0 of AZD1222 vaccination. The origin of this receptor is an adult in good health. The DNA for the CDR3 is TGTGCCAGTAGTACGCCGGACAGGGGTGATACGCAGTATTTT. Its protein product is CASSTPDRGDTQYF.